This TCR beta chain was recovered during a study of beta chain features in type 1 diabetes. Expressed TCRB transcripts got sequenced, as all isolated RNA was reverse transcribed. TCRdb keeps only in-frame clones here, not all; method: immunoSEQ multiplex PCR. Here the sample spans fewer than 550,000 clones, over 10% being singletons. Purities in excess of 95% were seen in all sorted populations. This CDR3 spans 16 amino acids. V shed 8 bases and J 3 bases; nucleotides not matched to a gene: 13. The germline CDR1 and CDR2 sequences are MGHDK and SYGVNS. This clone turned up a few times. The antigen is not known. Findings and limits, study-wide: High-TCR-expressing cells could be over-represented by cDNA sequencing. A possible short-template PCR bias applies equally to patients and controls.

The genes are TRBV25-1 and TRBJ1-3, with 7 nucleotides matching TRBD1. Material: naive CD4+ T cells from blood. The TCR originated in a woman aged 18-29 years in good health. CDR3 nucleotide sequence: TGTGCCAGCGGAGATACTAGGGGGCGTGTTGGAAACACCATATATTTT. This sequence encodes CASGDTRGRVGNTIYF. Using reference TRBV25-1 and TRBJ1-3 for the parts outside the CDR3, the full variable domain is EADIYQTPRYLVIGTGKKITLECSQTMGHDKMYWYQQDPGMELHLIHYSYGVNSTEKGDLSSESTVSRIRTEHFPLTLESARPSHTSQYLCASGDTRGRVGNTIYFGEGSWLTVV.